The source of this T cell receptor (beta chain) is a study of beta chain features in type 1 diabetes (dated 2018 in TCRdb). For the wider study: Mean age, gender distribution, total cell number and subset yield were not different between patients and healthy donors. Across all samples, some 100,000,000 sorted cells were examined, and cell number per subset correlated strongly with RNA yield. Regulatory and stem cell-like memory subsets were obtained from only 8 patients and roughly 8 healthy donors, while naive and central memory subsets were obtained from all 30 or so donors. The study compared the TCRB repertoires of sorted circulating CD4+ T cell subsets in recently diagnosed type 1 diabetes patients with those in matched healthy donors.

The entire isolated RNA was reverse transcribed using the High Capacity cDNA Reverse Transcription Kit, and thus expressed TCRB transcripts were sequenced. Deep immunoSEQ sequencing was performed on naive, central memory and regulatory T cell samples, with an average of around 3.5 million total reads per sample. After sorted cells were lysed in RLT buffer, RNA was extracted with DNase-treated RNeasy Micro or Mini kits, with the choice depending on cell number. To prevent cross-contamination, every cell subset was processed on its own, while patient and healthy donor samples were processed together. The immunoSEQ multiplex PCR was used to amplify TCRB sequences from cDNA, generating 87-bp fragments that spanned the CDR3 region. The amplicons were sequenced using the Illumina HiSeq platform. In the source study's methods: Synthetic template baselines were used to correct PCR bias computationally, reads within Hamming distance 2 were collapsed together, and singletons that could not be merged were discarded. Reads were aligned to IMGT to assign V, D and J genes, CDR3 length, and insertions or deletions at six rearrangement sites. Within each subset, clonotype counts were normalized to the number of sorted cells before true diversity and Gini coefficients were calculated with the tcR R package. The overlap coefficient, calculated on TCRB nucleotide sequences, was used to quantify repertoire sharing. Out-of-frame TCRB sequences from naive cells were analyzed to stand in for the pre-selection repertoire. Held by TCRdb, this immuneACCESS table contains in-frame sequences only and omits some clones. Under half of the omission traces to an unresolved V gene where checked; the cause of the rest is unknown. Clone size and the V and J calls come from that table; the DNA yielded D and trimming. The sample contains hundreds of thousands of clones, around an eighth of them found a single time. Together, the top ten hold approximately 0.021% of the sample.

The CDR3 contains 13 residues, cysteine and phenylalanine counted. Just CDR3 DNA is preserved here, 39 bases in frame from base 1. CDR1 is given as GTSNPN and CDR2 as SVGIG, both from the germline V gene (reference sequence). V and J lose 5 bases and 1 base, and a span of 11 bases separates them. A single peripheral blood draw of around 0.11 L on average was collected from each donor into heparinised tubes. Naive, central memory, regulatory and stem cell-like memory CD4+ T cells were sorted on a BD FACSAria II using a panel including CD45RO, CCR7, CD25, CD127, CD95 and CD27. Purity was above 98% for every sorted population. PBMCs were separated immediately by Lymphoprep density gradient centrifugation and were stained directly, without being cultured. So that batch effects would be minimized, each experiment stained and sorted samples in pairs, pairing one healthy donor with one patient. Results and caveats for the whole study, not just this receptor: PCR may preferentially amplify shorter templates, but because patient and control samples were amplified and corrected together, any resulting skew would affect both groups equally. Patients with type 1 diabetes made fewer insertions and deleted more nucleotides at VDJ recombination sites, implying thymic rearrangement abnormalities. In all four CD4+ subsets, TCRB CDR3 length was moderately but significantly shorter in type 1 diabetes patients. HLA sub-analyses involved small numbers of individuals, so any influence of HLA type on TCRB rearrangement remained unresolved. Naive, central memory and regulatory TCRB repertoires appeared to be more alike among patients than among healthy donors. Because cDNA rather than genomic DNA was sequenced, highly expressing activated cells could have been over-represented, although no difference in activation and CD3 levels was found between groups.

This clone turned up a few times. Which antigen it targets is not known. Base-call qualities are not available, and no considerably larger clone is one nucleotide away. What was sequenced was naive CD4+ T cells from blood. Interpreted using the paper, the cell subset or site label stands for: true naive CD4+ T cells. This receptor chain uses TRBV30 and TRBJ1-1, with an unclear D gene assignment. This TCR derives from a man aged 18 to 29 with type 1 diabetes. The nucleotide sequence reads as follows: TGTGCCTGGGCTTTCTTGGGGAACACTGAAGCTTTCTTT. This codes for CAWAFLGNTEAFF.